This T cell receptor beta chain was identified during a study of OX40 agonist ivuxolimab in advanced cancers. Across the whole study: Patients with prior anti-PD-1, anti-PD-L1 or anti-CTLA-4 therapy were eligible; 40% had some. Partial responses occurred in Three dose-escalation patients, one with hepatocellular carcinoma and two with cutaneous melanoma.

CDR3 size: 15 residues. Trimming took 5 bases from V and 14 from J; bases not matched to a gene: 16. The germline gives CDR1 SGHRS, CDR2 YFSETQ. As concerns this clone: Its antigen is unknown.

Sequencing was performed with immunoSEQ multiplex PCR; in TCRdb, only in-frame clones are kept and a portion is missing. The sample records around 63,000 clones, roughly 90% being singletons. General study findings and limits: At 0.1 to 3.0 mg/kg and by week 6, clonal expansion occurred in CD4+ and CD8+ blood T cells. Relative to CD4+ cells, CD8+ T cells on average had more expanded clones.

The chain links TRBV5-1 to TRBJ1-6; TRBD1 agrees at 7 bases. This sequence was found in an adult with an advanced solid tumor such as melanoma, head and neck, liver or kidney cancer. This specimen was CD4+ or CD8+ T cells sorted from blood, taken in a trial of the OX40 agonist ivuxolimab. The chain's CDR3 is CASSQGDRTLPTLHF. CDR3 nucleotide sequence: TGCGCCAGCAGTCAGGGGGACAGAACCCTCCCCACCCTCCACTTT.